The 16 T cell receptor beta chains listed next were all sequenced from one sample in a study of OX40 agonist ivuxolimab in advanced cancers. Generated by immunoSEQ multiplex PCR, the TCRdb table keeps only in-frame clones and is missing some. The sample shows tens of thousands of clones, 86% of them seen only once. Sequenced here: CD4+ or CD8+ T cells sorted from blood, sampled in a trial of the OX40 agonist ivuxolimab. The receptors were gathered from an adult with an advanced solid tumor such as melanoma, head and neck, liver or kidney cancer.

This chain uses TRBV29-1 with TRBJ2-3; perhaps TRBD1 as D (6 bases). The CDR3 spans 14 residues. Trimming left V 7 bases short and J 3 bases short, with 17 bases between. The germline V gene encodes CDR1 SQVTM and CDR2 ANQGSEA. In DNA form, the CDR3 reads TGCAGCGGAAATGACAGGTTAGGGACAGATACGCAGTATTTT. Its translation is CSGNDRLGTDTQYF.

The V gene is TRBV2, the J gene TRBJ2-1; TRBD2 agrees at 8 bases. V trimming: 7 bases; J trimming: 8 bases; junction bases outside the gene matches: 16. CDR1 is SNHLY, CDR2 FYNNEI, per germline. The length of the CDR3 is 16 residues. CDR3 sequence reads: CASTPGGIPSFDEQFF. Written as DNA, the CDR3 is TGTGCCAGCACCCCGGGGGGGATCCCATCATTTGATGAGCAGTTCTTC. The complete variable domain, with remaining parts taken from reference TRBV2 and TRBJ2-1, reads EPEVTQTPSHQVTQMGQEVILRCVPISNHLYFYWYRQILGQKVEFLVSFYNNEISEKSEIFDDQFSVERPDGSNFTLKIRSTKLEDSAMYFCASTPGGIPSFDEQFFGPGTRLTVL.

This clone was seen once. The chain is built from TRBV11-2 and TRBJ2-1; D remains ambiguous. The CDR3 length is 16 residues. Germline loops: CDR1 SGHAT, CDR2 FQNNGV. V shed 1 base and J shed 2 bases, with 12 bases lying between them. The CDR3 DNA sequence: TGTGCCAGCAGCTTAGGTTGGGGTGGGACCTACAATGAGCAGTTCTTC. This codes for CASSLGWGGTYNEQFF.

The chain recombines TRBV27 with TRBJ2-7, with D tentatively TRBD1 (6 bases). Trimming took 4 bases from V and 2 from J, leaving 15 bases between them. From germline, CDR1 is MNHEY and CDR2 SMNVEV (reference sequence). This CDR3 has 15 amino acids. The chain's CDR3 is CASSYRDEGTYEQYF. DNA for the CDR3: TGTGCCAGCAGTTACAGGGATGAAGGGACCTACGAGCAGTACTTC.

This clone has just one count. This rearrangement joins TRBV5-6 to TRBJ1-1, with TRBD1 matching over 7 bases. Trimming took 3 bases from V and 1 from J; bases not matched to a gene: 3. Germline assignment: CDR1 SGHDT and CDR2 YYEEEE. The CDR3 extends over 14 amino acids. CDR3 nucleotides: TGTGCCAGCAGCTCACAGGGGCGGAACACTGAAGCTTTCTTT. Translating gives CASSSQGRNTEAFF.

The rearrangement links TRBV5-6 to TRBJ2-1; D is unclear. CDR1 and CDR2 (germline): SGHDT, YYEEEE. V was cut by 2 bases and J by 2 bases, with 5 bases left in between. This CDR3 has 13 residues. The CDR3 bases are TGTGCCAGCAGCTTAGGCCCCTACAATGAGCAGTTCTTC. Protein product: CASSLGPYNEQFF. Together with reference TRBV5-6 and TRBJ2-1, the CDR3 gives the full variable domain: DAGVTQSPTHLIKTRGQQVTLRCSPKSGHDTVSWYQQALGQGPQFIFQYYEEEERQRGNFPDRFSGHQFPNYSSELNVNALLLGDSALYLCASSLGPYNEQFFGPGTRLTVL.

This clone has more than one count but fewer than ten. V gene TRBV28 combines with J gene TRBJ2-1; D is ambiguous. The germline V gene encodes CDR1 MDHEN and CDR2 SYDVKM. Trimming removed 1 base from V and 10 bases from J, with 14 bases in between. The CDR3 is made up of 14 amino acids. The DNA of the CDR3 is TGTGCCAGCAGTTTATTCGGCCGAGGACGGGAGCAGTTCTTC. Encoded protein: CASSLFGRGREQFF. Together with reference TRBV28 and TRBJ2-1, the CDR3 gives the full variable domain: DVKVTQSSRYLVKRTGEKVFLECVQDMDHENMFWYRQDPGLGLRLIYFSYDVKMKEKGDIPEGYSVSREKKERFSLILESASTNQTSMYLCASSLFGRGREQFFGPGTRLTVL.

Concerning this clone: An end of the junction differs from the germline gene, which may be a read error. This chain connects TRBV5-7 to TRBJ1-2; TRBD1 matches at 9 bases. TRBV5-7 is marked as an open reading frame, function uncertain. This CDR3 is 14 amino acids long. The CDR3 DNA sequence: TGCGCCAGCAGCTGGGGGACAGGGAGTACTGGCTACACCTTC. Translating it yields CASSWGTGSTGYTF.

The sample holds a few counts of this clone. The V gene is TRBV5-6, the J gene TRBJ2-2, with 8 nucleotides matching TRBD1. This CDR3 contains 17 residues. In germline, CDR1 is SGHDT, CDR2 YYEEEE. V was pared by 0 bases and J by 4 bases, with 8 bases of the junction left unmatched. The CDR3 DNA is TGTGCCAGCAGCTTGGATTCAGAGACAGGGGCCACCGGGGAGCTGTTTTTT. Amino acid sequence: CASSLDSETGATGELFF.

V is TRBV5-1 and J is TRBJ2-3; D not certain. The germline CDR1 and CDR2 sequences are SGHRS and YFSETQ. The CDR3 covers 15 residues. Deletions cut 0 bases from V and 4 bases from J, with 12 bases between. The CDR3 DNA is TGCGCCAGCAGCTTGGCCGGACGTCGGGCAGATACGCAGTATTTT. This translates into CASSLAGRRADTQYF.

The chain links TRBV6-1 to TRBJ2-5, with 8 bases aligning to TRBD2. Germline V gives CDR1 MNHNS, CDR2 SASEGT. This CDR3 spans 15 amino acids. The trim removed 1 base at V and 5 bases at J, leaving 6 bases unmatched. The CDR3: CASSEGGRTGETQYF. The CDR3 DNA is TGTGCCAGCAGTGAAGGCGGGAGGACTGGGGAGACCCAGTACTTC.

The chain employs TRBV7-3 and TRBJ2-6; no firm D call. This CDR3 has 12 amino acids. V was shortened by 5 bases and J by 2 bases, with 1 base between the two germline ends. CDR1 is SGHTA and CDR2 is FQGTGA in the germline V gene. The CDR3 region is CASSAGANVLTF. The CDR3 coding sequence is TGTGCCAGCAGCGCTGGGGCCAACGTCCTGACTTTC. Drawing the rest from reference TRBV7-3 and TRBJ2-6, the complete variable domain is GAGVSQTPSNKVTEKGKYVELRCDPISGHTALYWYRQSLGQGPEFLIYFQGTGAADDSGLPNDRFFAVRPEGSVSTLKIQRTERGDSAVYLCASSAGANVLTFGAGSRLTVL.

This clone was seen just once. This chain connects TRBV4-1 to TRBJ2-7; 12 nucleotides match TRBD2. From germline, CDR1 is MGHRA and CDR2 YSYEKL. This CDR3 spans 15 amino acids. V dropped 5 bases and J dropped 6; count of bases not matched to a gene: 8. CDR3 in amino acids: CASSSLAGGPGEQYF. The CDR3 bases are TGCGCCAGCAGCTCTCTAGCGGGAGGGCCTGGCGAGCAGTACTTC.

The chain couples TRBV28 to TRBJ1-5; 7 bases fit TRBD1. Germline lookup yields CDR1 MDHEN and CDR2 SYDVKM. This CDR3 region has 14 residues. V was clipped by 6 bases and J by 1 base; unmatched bases: 3. The CDR3 reads CASSPGGSNQPQHF. The CDR3 DNA sequence: TGTGCCAGCAGCCCAGGGGGAAGCAATCAGCCCCAGCATTTT. The whole variable domain, filled in from reference TRBV28 and TRBJ1-5, reads DVKVTQSSRYLVKRTGEKVFLECVQDMDHENMFWYRQDPGLGLRLIYFSYDVKMKEKGDIPEGYSVSREKKERFSLILESASTNQTSMYLCASSPGGSNQPQHFGDGTRLSIL.

This clone has only one observation. The DNA of the CDR3 is TGCGCCAGCAGCCGGCGCGGGGGCGGGGTAGAAGATACGCAGTATTTT. Translated: CASSRRGGGVEDTQYF. The chain couples TRBV4-1 to TRBJ2-3, with TRBD2 as a possible D gene (7 bases). The CDR3 is 16 residues long. The germline V gene has CDR1 MGHRA and CDR2 YSYEKL. Trimming stripped 4 bases from V and 5 bases from J, with 19 bases between.

The rearrangement links TRBV6-6 to TRBJ2-7, with 8 bases aligning to TRBD1. The CDR3 is made up of 13 amino acids. J gave up 3 bases and V 6 bases, and 4 bases lay outside the gene matches. Germline loops: CDR1 MNHNY, CDR2 SVGAGI (reference sequence). The CDR3 region is CASREQGGYEQYF. The CDR3 DNA follows: TGTGCCAGCAGGGAACAGGGGGGCTACGAGCAGTACTTC.